The source of this T cell receptor (beta chain) is a study of T cell clones after liver transplantation. Study at large: TCRbeta sequencing after a pre-transplant mixed lymphocyte reaction identified graft-donor-reactive clones, later tracked in post-transplant blood.

V was pared by 5 bases and J by 2 bases, with 15 bases between. The CDR3 contains 16 residues. Germline V gives CDR1 SGHTA, CDR2 FQGTGA. Here immunoSEQ multiplex PCR was the method, and the copy in TCRdb shows in-frame clones only, minus some. The sample lists approximately 19,000 clones, more than 75% occurring once. The chain recombines TRBV7-3 with TRBJ2-2; possibly TRBD1 for D (7 bases). The sequenced sample was CD8+ T cells from blood, obtained around 48 months after liver transplant. The receptor's source is a human patient who received a liver transplant. The T cells may come from the graft donor. As DNA, the CDR3 is TGTGCCAGCAGCCTGGAGGGGACAGATAACACCGGGGAGCTGTTTTTT. Its protein is CASSLEGTDNTGELFF. Variable domain in full (rest from reference TRBV7-3 and TRBJ2-2): GAGVSQTPSNKVTEKGKYVELRCDPISGHTALYWYRQSLGQGPEFLIYFQGTGAADDSGLPNDRFFAVRPEGSVSTLKIQRTERGDSAVYLCASSLEGTDNTGELFFGEGSRLTVL.